This is a list of T cell receptor beta chains from one sample in a study of T cells in narcolepsy. Assay: immunoSEQ multiplex PCR; the TCRdb copy retains only in-frame clones and omits some. The top ten clones hold roughly 1.3% of a sample with about 33,000 clones, approximately 84% of them seen once. The material sequenced was CD45RA- memory CD4+ T cells from PBMCs. The receptors come from a human donor with narcolepsy. Each CDR3 is given with its conserved first and last residue. The D gene is left open where the match is weak. For some rows the clone size is stated as once, few or many, or as a class when expanded; others skip it.

TGTGCCAGCAGCTTCGGGACTAGCGGGGGGGCATTAAGGGCGCATGCTGAGCAGTTCTTC CASSFGTSGGALRAHAEQFF TRBV7-8 TRBD2 - TRBJ2-1
TGTGCCAGCAAGCCTTTTAAGCGGGGGACCGGGGAGCTGTTTTTT CASKPFKRGTGELFF TRBV6-6 TRBD2 - TRBJ2-2
TGTGCCAGCAGTGAAAATGGTTCCGGGGAGCTGTTTTTT CASSENGSGELFF TRBV2 - - TRBJ2-2
TGTGCCAGCAGACTCGGTAGCTATGGCTACACCTTC CASRLGSYGYTF TRBV9 - - TRBJ1-2
TGTGCCAGCAGTAATAGCGGGGGGCCCTACGAGCAGTACTTC CASSNSGGPYEQYF TRBV6-1 TRBD2 - TRBJ2-7
TGTGCCATCAGCCTACAGGTTAACTATGGCTACACCTTC CAISLQVNYGYTF TRBV10-3 - - TRBJ1-2
TGCAGCGTTTTAAGGACAGGAATGAACACTGAAGCTTTCTTT CSVLRTGMNTEAFF TRBV29-1 TRBD1 - TRBJ1-1
TGTGCCATCAGTGTAGAGGGGAACACTGAAGCTTTCTTT CAISVEGNTEAFF TRBV10-3 - once TRBJ1-1
TGTGCCAGCAGCGTAGGCCCGACTCGGAGAGGGGATACGCAGTATTTT CASSVGPTRRGDTQYF TRBV9 - - TRBJ2-3
TGTGCCAGCAGCCCCGGACAGAGACAGATAGGGCAGTATTTT CASSPGQRQIGQYF TRBV9 - - TRBJ2-3
TGTGCCAGCAGTTACCGTCCTGGCAGTGAAGCTTTCTTT CASSYRPGSEAFF TRBV6-5 - - TRBJ1-1
TGCAGTCTTAGAGGGGTGACTGAAGCTTTCTTT CSLRGVTEAFF TRBV20-1 - - TRBJ1-1
TGTGCCAGCAGCCTTACTGGACAGTTAACTGGCTACACCTTC CASSLTGQLTGYTF TRBV28 - - TRBJ1-2
TGCAGCGTTGAAGGGGTCGGCTATGGCTACACCTTC CSVEGVGYGYTF TRBV29-1 - - TRBJ1-2
TGTGCCATCAGGTCGGGCCTAGCGGGGTCTAAAGAGACCCAGTACTTC CAIRSGLAGSKETQYF TRBV10-3 TRBD2 - TRBJ2-5
TGCGCCAGCAGCCAAGCGTCGAACCCCGATTATACGCAGTATTTT CASSQASNPDYTQYF TRBV4-1 - few TRBJ2-3
TGCGCCAGCAGCTTATCTTCAGCGAACACTGAAGCTTTCTTT CASSLSSANTEAFF TRBV5-1 - few TRBJ1-1
TGCGCCAGCAGCTTGGGTCGGGTCGAAGAGACCCAGTACTTC CASSLGRVEETQYF TRBV5-1 - - TRBJ2-5
TGTGCCAGCAGCCCCCTTAGCGGGGGGGCCCGCACAGATACGCAGTATTTT CASSPLSGGARTDTQYF TRBV14 TRBD2 - TRBJ2-3
TGTGCCAGCAGCTTAAGCGGGATAATGGGAGAAAAACTGTTTTTT CASSLSGIMGEKLFF TRBV7-2 - - TRBJ1-4
TGTGCCAGCAGCAGTTTTGAGTCCCCCTACGAGCAGTACTTC CASSSFESPYEQYF TRBV11-3 - once TRBJ2-7
TGTGCCAGCAGCCAACAACCGGTGCGCTACGAGCAGTACTTC CASSQQPVRYEQYF TRBV14 - - TRBJ2-7
TGTGCCAGCAGTGAAGGGGCAGCCCCCGGTGGAATCTTT CASSEGAAPGGIF TRBV6-1 - - TRBJ1-5
TGCGCCAGCAGCTTGGCCCCGACAGAGACCTACGAGCAGTACTTC CASSLAPTETYEQYF TRBV5-1 - - TRBJ2-7
TGTGCCAGAAGCTTGGCCATCGGGCGGGGGGACTGCACAGATACGCAGTATTTT CARSLAIGRGDCTDTQYF TRBV5-3 TRBD2 few TRBJ2-3
TGTGCCAGCAGCTTGGACACTCAGCCCCAGCATTTT CASSLDTQPQHF TRBV7-2 - - TRBJ1-5
TGCGCCAGGAGGGGGTTGGAGAATGGCTACACCTTC CARRGLENGYTF TRBV10-1 - - TRBJ1-2
TGTGCCACTTCGAGGGGGGCCCAGGCCGATACGCAGTATTTT CATSRGAQADTQYF TRBV6-1 - - TRBJ2-3
TGCGCCAGCAGTCAAGAAAAAGTCCCCTATAATTCACCCCTCCACTTT CASSQEKVPYNSPLHF TRBV23-1 - - TRBJ1-6
TGTGCCAGTAGTATGGGGACTTCTGACACAGATACGCAGTATTTT CASSMGTSDTDTQYF TRBV19 - - TRBJ2-3
TGTGCCAGCAGCCCATGGAGGACCGAGGAGCTGTTTTTC CASSPWRTEELFF TRBV7-3 - - TRBJ2-2